This T cell receptor (beta chain) was identified during a study of graft-versus-host responses after intestinal transplantation. Study summary: Recipients received multivisceral, liver-intestinal, or isolated intestinal transplants. For two to three years after anti-thymocyte globulin induction, all recipients took tacrolimus and steroids. Findings and limits, study-wide: The study associated peak circulating GvH clone levels with early post-transplant HvG declines.

Concerning this clone: Antigen: not known.

The CDR3 is made up of 14 amino acids. Trimming shortened V by 2 bases and J by 5 bases, and 12 bases separated the two germline ends. Germline V gives CDR1 SGHTA, CDR2 FQGTGA. Measured with immunoSEQ multiplex PCR; TCRdb has only the in-frame clones, and not every one. Of tens of thousands of clones listed, 90% are singletons. This material consisted of unstimulated CD8+ T cells sorted from spleen or lymph node cells, taken before intestinal transplant. The receptor was derived from a human donor who received an intestinal transplant. The V gene is TRBV7-3, the J gene TRBJ1-1; the D gene is possibly TRBD1 (5 bases). The CDR3 spells CASSLGGAGTEAFF. The CDR3 coding sequence is TGTGCCAGCAGCTTAGGCGGGGCGGGGACTGAAGCTTTCTTT. The full variable domain, with the rest looked up from reference TRBV7-3 and TRBJ1-1, is GAGVSQTPSNKVTEKGKYVELRCDPISGHTALYWYRQSLGQGPEFLIYFQGTGAADDSGLPNDRFFAVRPEGSVSTLKIQRTERGDSAVYLCASSLGGAGTEAFFGQGTRLTVV.